Presented here are 18 T cell receptor beta chains from one specimen sequenced in a study of T cell responses to AZD1222 COVID-19 vaccine. TCRdb's copy holds only in-frame clones and misses some; the assay was immunoSEQ multiplex PCR. The table shows approximately 60,000 clones, with 84% occurring only once. Source: peripheral blood, taken on day 0 of AZD1222 vaccination. The receptors were sampled from an adult in good health.

The rearrangement joins TRBV7-3 to TRBJ2-1; D ambiguous. In germline, CDR1 is SGHTA, CDR2 FQGTGA. The CDR3 length is 15 residues. Trimming stripped 5 bases from V and 4 bases from J, with 15 bases between. The CDR3 DNA reads as TGTGCCAGCAGCCGGACCAATTCCCCTTACAATGAGCAGTTCTTC. Translating it yields CASSRTNSPYNEQFF.

V usage is TRBV7-9 and J usage is TRBJ2-3; 7 nucleotides agree with TRBD2. The CDR3 runs to 14 residues. CDR1 is SEHNR, CDR2 FQNEAQ, per germline (reference sequence). The J segment lost 3 bases and the V segment lost 5 bases, leaving 5 bases of the junction unmatched. The CDR3 loop is CASSGEGLTDTQYF. The CDR3 coding sequence is TGTGCCAGCAGCGGGGAGGGGTTGACAGATACGCAGTATTTT.

The J gene is TRBJ1-1, the V gene TRBV11-2, with 7 positions matching TRBD1. CDR3 size: 15 residues. Germline loops: CDR1 SGHAT, CDR2 FQNNGV. V lost 5 bases and J lost 5; bases outside the gene matches: 11. Here the CDR3 reads CASSPLAGGTTEAFF. The CDR3 DNA follows: TGTGCCAGCAGCCCGCTGGCAGGGGGGACAACTGAAGCTTTCTTT. Drawing the rest from reference TRBV11-2 and TRBJ1-1, the complete variable domain is EAGVAQSPRYKIIEKRQSVAFWCNPISGHATLYWYQQILGQGPKLLIQFQNNGVVDDSQLPKDRFSAERLKGVDSTLKIQPAKLEDSAVYLCASSPLAGGTTEAFFGQGTRLTVV.

In nucleotides, the CDR3 is TGCGCCAGCAGCGAGGCCAAAAACATTCAGTACTTC. It is translated as CASSEAKNIQYF. This rearrangement joins TRBV5-1 to TRBJ2-4; D not certain. Germline lookup yields CDR1 SGHRS and CDR2 YFSETQ. V dropped 4 bases and J dropped 1 base, with 3 bases sitting between them. This CDR3 spans 12 amino acids.

This chain connects TRBV7-3 to TRBJ2-7; 8 bases agree with TRBD2. J gave up 7 bases and V 5 bases, and 13 bases lay outside the gene matches. This CDR3 is 15 amino acids long. Germline CDR1 is SGHTA and CDR2 is FQGTGA. In nucleotides, the CDR3 is TGTGCCAGCAGCCTGGGTTTTAGCGGGGCTCAAGAGCAGTACTTC. Translation gives CASSLGFSGAQEQYF.

The rearrangement links TRBV27 to TRBJ1-2; tentative D call: TRBD1 (6 bases). The V gene lost 6 bases and the J gene lost 4 bases, with 15 bases spanning the gap. Per germline, CDR1 MNHEY and CDR2 SMNVEV (reference sequence). CDR3 length equals 14 residues. As DNA, the CDR3 is TGTGCCAGCAGCACCGGGACATCGCCCTATGGCTACACCTTC. Translating it yields CASSTGTSPYGYTF.

CDR3 protein: CASSLFGESTDTQYF. In DNA form, the CDR3 reads TGTGCCAGCAGCTTATTCGGGGAGAGCACAGATACGCAGTATTTT. The chain uses TRBV11-3 and TRBJ2-3; the D gene is possibly TRBD2 (5 bases). CDR1 and CDR2 (germline): SGHNT, YENEEA. This CDR3 is built from 15 residues. V was shortened by 2 bases and J by 0 bases, with 9 bases between the two germline ends.

This sequence joins TRBV19 and TRBJ1-2; tentatively, D is TRBD1 (6 bases). The V gene lost 2 bases and the J gene lost 11 bases, with 18 bases spanning the gap. Looked up from germline, CDR1 is LNHDA and CDR2 is SQIVND (reference sequence). The CDR3 length is 14 residues. CDR3 DNA sequence: TGTGCCAGTAGTATATCGTCAGGGGCGATGAGGTACACCTTC. It encodes CASSISSGAMRYTF.

This clone came up once. This chain joins TRBV7-2 and TRBJ2-7; D uncertain. The V end lost 3 bases, the J end lost 0 bases, and 9 bases lay between the germline ends. The V gene's germline CDR1 is SGHTA and CDR2 FQGNSA. The CDR3 has 14 residues. For the CDR3, the DNA is TGTGCCAGCAGCTTCTCCCAGTCCTCCTACGAGCAGTACTTC. Translating gives CASSFSQSSYEQYF.

CDR3 sequence reads: CASSSLGQNEKLFF. The CDR3 DNA is TGTGCCAGCAGTTCCCTCGGACAGAATGAAAAACTGTTTTTT. The chain recombines TRBV6-5 with TRBJ1-4, with D maybe TRBD1 (6 bases). Germline CDR1 and CDR2: MNHEY and SVGAGI. CDR3 length: 14 amino acids. Trimming stripped 4 bases from V and 5 bases from J, with 11 bases between.

The chain has TRBV7-3 and TRBJ2-5; tentative D call: TRBD1 (5 bases). The CDR3 has 15 residues. Deletions cut 3 bases from V and 4 bases from J, with 15 bases between. Germline CDR1 and CDR2: SGHTA and FQGTGA. For the CDR3, the DNA is TGTGCCAGCAGCTTTCAGGGTAACCCTCGAGAGACCCAGTACTTC. Translated: CASSFQGNPRETQYF. The full variable domain, in which reference TRBV7-3 and TRBJ2-5 provide the parts outside the CDR3, is GAGVSQTPSNKVTEKGKYVELRCDPISGHTALYWYRQSLGQGPEFLIYFQGTGAADDSGLPNDRFFAVRPEGSVSTLKIQRTERGDSAVYLCASSFQGNPRETQYFGPGTRLLVL.

This chain connects TRBV28 to TRBJ1-2; 7 bases map to TRBD1. Looked up from germline, CDR1 is MDHEN and CDR2 is SYDVKM. The CDR3 spans 14 residues. The trim removed 1 base at V and 7 bases at J, leaving 6 bases unmatched. The CDR3 spells CASSLLGRGSGYTF. In DNA form, the CDR3 reads TGTGCCAGCAGTTTATTGGGCAGGGGGTCTGGCTACACCTTC.

This chain connects TRBV30 to TRBJ1-5, with D perhaps matching TRBD1 (5 bases). CDR1 is GTSNPN, CDR2 SVGIG, per germline (reference sequence). Trimming stripped 2 bases from V and 2 bases from J, with 10 bases between. The CDR3 runs to 14 residues. The CDR3 region is CAWSFWGGNQPQHF. The CDR3 bases are TGTGCCTGGAGTTTTTGGGGGGGCAATCAGCCCCAGCATTTT.

This clone has only a few counts. The chain joins TRBV2 to TRBJ1-1; the D is unclear. Germline loops: CDR1 SNHLY, CDR2 FYNNEI. V lost 2 bases and J 5 bases, leaving 15 bases between the germline ends. The CDR3 has 15 residues. The DNA for the CDR3 is TGTGCCAGCAGTGAAACTGGGCAGTTCAGAACTGAAGCTTTCTTT. Translation: CASSETGQFRTEAFF.

This rearrangement joins TRBV3-1 (or the pseudogene TRBV3-2) to TRBJ2-6; D gene ambiguous. V was pared by 0 bases and J by 0 bases, with 12 bases between. The CDR3 is 18 residues long. CDR1 LGHDT and CDR2 YNNKEL come from the germline V gene (reference sequence). CDR3 sequence (DNA): TGTGCCAGCAGCCAAGAAAAGGCTACAAGCTCTGGGGCCAACGTCCTGACTTTC. It yields the protein CASSQEKATSSGANVLTF.

This chain joins TRBV24-1 and TRBJ2-4, with 7 nucleotides matching TRBD1. The CDR3 extends over 15 amino acids. Germline V CDR1 and CDR2: KGHDR, SFDVKD. Trimming removed 3 bases from V and 6 bases from J; junction bases left unmatched: 7. In nucleotides, the CDR3 is TGTGCCACCAGTGATAGGCGGCAGGGGGTAAACATTCAGTACTTC. Protein sequence: CATSDRRQGVNIQYF.

The chain carries TRBV15 and TRBJ2-2, with unresolved D. The CDR3 extends over 14 amino acids. CDR1 and CDR2 from the germline V gene are LNHNV and YYDKDF (reference sequence). The ends were cut back, 0 bases at V and 4 bases at J, with 6 bases in the middle. DNA of the CDR3: TGTGCCACCAGCAGAGATTACAGCACCGGGGAGCTGTTTTTT. As protein: CATSRDYSTGELFF.

This sequence joins TRBV6-2 or TRBV6-3 and TRBJ1-5; a weak D match, TRBD1 (5 bases). Trimming left V 0 bases short and J 0 bases short, with 12 bases between. CDR1 MNHEY and CDR2 SVGEGT come from the germline V gene. The CDR3 spans 17 residues. CDR3 amino acids: CASSYSIWGYSNQPQHF. Written as DNA, the CDR3 is TGTGCCAGCAGTTACTCGATTTGGGGGTATAGCAATCAGCCCCAGCATTTT.